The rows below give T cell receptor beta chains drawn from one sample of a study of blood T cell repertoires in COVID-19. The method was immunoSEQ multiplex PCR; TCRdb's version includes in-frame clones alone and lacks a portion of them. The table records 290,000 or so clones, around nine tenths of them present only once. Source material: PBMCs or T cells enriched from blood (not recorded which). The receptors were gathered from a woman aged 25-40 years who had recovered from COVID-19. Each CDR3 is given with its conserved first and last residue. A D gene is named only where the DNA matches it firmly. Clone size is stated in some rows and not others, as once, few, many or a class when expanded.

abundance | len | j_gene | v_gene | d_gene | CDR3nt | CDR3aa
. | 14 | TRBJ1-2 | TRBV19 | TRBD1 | TGTGCCAGTAGTTACCAGGGGGCTAACTATGGCTACACCTTC | CASSYQGANYGYTF
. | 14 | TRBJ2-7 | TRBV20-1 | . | TGCAGTGCTAGTCTGGACACCCCTTCATACGAGCAGTACTTC | CSASLDTPSYEQYF
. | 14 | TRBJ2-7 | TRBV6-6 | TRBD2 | TGTGCCAGCAGGGGCGGACTAGCGGGATACGAGCAGTACTTC | CASRGGLAGYEQYF
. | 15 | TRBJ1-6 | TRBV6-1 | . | TGTGCCAGCAGTGAATCGAGAGGGTTTAATTCACCCCTCCACTTT | CASSESRGFNSPLHF
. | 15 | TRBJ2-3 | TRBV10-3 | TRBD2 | TGTGCCATCAGAGGGACTAGCGGGAAGTCAGATACGCAGTATTTT | CAIRGTSGKSDTQYF
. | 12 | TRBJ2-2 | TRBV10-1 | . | TGCGCCAGCGGGAGAGAAACCGGGGAGCTGTTTTTT | CASGRETGELFF
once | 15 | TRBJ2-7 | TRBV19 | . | TGTGCCAGTAGTATAGGTGGACTGGGGAGCAACGAGCAGTACTTC | CASSIGGLGSNEQYF
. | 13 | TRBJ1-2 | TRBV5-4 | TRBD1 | TGTGCCAGCAGCTTTGACAGGGTAGATGGCTACACCTTC | CASSFDRVDGYTF
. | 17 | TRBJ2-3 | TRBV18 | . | TGTGCCAGCTCACCACCCCTTCAGGGCTACGGCGCAGATACGCAGTATTTT | CASSPPLQGYGADTQYF
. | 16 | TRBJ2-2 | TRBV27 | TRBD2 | TGTGCCAGCAGTCAAACTAGCGGGAGTCACGCCGGGGAGCTGTTTTTT | CASSQTSGSHAGELFF
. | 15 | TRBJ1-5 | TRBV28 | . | TGTGCCAGCAGAACTCGCCTTTTGAGCAATCAGCCCCAGCATTTT | CASRTRLLSNQPQHF
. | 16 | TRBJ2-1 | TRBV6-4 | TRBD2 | TGTGCCAGCAGTCTCGGCGGACTAGCGGGAGACAATGAGCAGTTCTTC | CASSLGGLAGDNEQFF
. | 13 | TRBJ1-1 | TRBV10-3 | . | TGTGCCATCGCGGACATCATGAACACTGAAGCTTTCTTT | CAIADIMNTEAFF
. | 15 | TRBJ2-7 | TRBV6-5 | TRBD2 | TGTGCCAGCAGTTACCTAGCGGGAGGCTCCTACGAGCAGTACTTC | CASSYLAGGSYEQYF
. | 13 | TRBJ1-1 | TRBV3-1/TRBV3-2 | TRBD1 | TGTGCCAGCGGGGACAGGGCTTTAACTGAAGCTTTCTTT | CASGDRALTEAFF
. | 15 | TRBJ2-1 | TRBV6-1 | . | TGTGCCAGCAGTGACAGGGGAGTATTCTACAATGAGCAGTTCTTC | CASSDRGVFYNEQFF
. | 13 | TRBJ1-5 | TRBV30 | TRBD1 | TGTGCCTGGACAGGGGGTAGCAATCAGCCCCAGCATTTT | CAWTGGSNQPQHF
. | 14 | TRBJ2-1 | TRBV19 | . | TGTGCCAGTACCACCGGGCAGGGGAAAAATGAGCAGTTCTTC | CASTTGQGKNEQFF
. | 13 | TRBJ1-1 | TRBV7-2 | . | TGTGCCAGCAGCCCCGGTCCCAACAGGGAAGCTTTCTTT | CASSPGPNREAFF
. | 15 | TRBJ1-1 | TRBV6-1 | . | TGTGCCAGCAGTGAACGGTCGGCGGGGAACACTGAAGCTTTCTTT | CASSERSAGNTEAFF
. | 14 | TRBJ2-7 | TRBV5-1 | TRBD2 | TGCGCCAGCGGTACCGGGACTAGCGTTTACGAGCAGTACTTC | CASGTGTSVYEQYF
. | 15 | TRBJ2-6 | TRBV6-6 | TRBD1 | TGTGCCAGCAGTAACAGGGGTTCTGGGGCCAACGTCCTGACTTTC | CASSNRGSGANVLTF
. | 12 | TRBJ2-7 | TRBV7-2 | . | TGTGCCAGCAGCTTCCAACTCTACGAGCAGTACTTC | CASSFQLYEQYF
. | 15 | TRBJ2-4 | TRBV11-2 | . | TGTGCCAGCAGCTTAGAGGGCCCCCCAAAACATTCAAAGTACTTC | CASSLEGPPKHSKYF
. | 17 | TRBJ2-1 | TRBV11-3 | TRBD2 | TGTGCCAGCAGCCCCTTTAGCGGGAGAGTCTCCTACAATGAGCAGTTCTTC | CASSPFSGRVSYNEQFF
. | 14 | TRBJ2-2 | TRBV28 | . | TGTGCCAGCAGTCCGCTATCGCGGTCCGGGGAGCTGTTTTTT | CASSPLSRSGELFF
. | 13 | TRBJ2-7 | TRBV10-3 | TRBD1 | TGTGCCATCAGCCAGGGGGTGCCGGACGAGCAGTACTTC | CAISQGVPDEQYF
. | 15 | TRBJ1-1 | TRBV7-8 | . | TGTGCCAGCAGGTTAACCGGGACACTGAACACTGAAGCTTTCTTT | CASRLTGTLNTEAFF
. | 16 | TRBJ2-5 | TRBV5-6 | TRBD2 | TGTGCCAGCAGCTTGGGGTCCCTAGCGGGAGACGAGACCCAGTACTTC | CASSLGSLAGDETQYF
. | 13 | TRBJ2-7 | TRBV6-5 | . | TGTGCCAGCAGCTTATCTCCCTCCTACGAGCAGTACTTC | CASSLSPSYEQYF
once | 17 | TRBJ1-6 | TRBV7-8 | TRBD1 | TGTGCCAGCAGCTTAGGGGACAGGGGGTCCTATAATTCACCCCTCCACTTT | CASSLGDRGSYNSPLHF
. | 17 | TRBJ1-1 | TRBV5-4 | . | TGTGCCAGCAGCTTGTGGGGCCAGGACGCGATGAACACTGAAGCTTTCTTT | CASSLWGQDAMNTEAFF
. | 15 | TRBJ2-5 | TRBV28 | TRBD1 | TGTGCCAGCAGTGCCTATGGGACAGGCCAAGAGACCCAGTACTTC | CASSAYGTGQETQYF
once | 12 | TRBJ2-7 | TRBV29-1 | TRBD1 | TGCAGCGTGGGGGACAGGGACTACGAGCAGTACTTC | CSVGDRDYEQYF
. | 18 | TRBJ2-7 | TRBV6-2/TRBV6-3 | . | TGTGCCAGCAGTTACTCGCAGCGACAGCCTGAAATTCCCTACGAGCAGTACTTC | CASSYSQRQPEIPYEQYF
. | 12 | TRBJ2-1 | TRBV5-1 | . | TGCGCCAGCAGCGAGGGACTCGTCGAGCAGTTCTTC | CASSEGLVEQFF
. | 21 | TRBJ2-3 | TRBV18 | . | TGTGCCAGCTCCCTAATTCCGGCGGGGGCAGGGATAAGTCTCGCCGCAGATACGCAGTATTTT | CASSLIPAGAGISLAADTQYF
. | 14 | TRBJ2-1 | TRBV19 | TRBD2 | TGTGCCAGTGTTCAAGGACTAGGGATCAATGAGCAGTTCTTC | CASVQGLGINEQFF
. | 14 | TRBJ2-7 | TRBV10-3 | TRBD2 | TGTGCCATCAAGGCTAGCGGGAGCCCCTACGAGCAGTACTTC | CAIKASGSPYEQYF
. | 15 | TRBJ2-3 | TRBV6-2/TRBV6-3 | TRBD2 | TGTGCCAGCAGTCTCTGGACTAGCGGCTCGGATACGCAGTATTTT | CASSLWTSGSDTQYF
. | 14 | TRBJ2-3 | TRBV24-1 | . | TGTGCCACCAGTGATTCCCCTATCCAAGATACGCAGTATTTT | CATSDSPIQDTQYF
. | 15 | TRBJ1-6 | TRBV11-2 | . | TGTGCCAGCAGCCCACAGGGAAACCCAAATTCACCCCTCCACTTT | CASSPQGNPNSPLHF
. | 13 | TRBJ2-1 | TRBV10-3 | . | TGTGCCATCAATACAGGGGGGGCTAATGAGCAGTTCTTC | CAINTGGANEQFF
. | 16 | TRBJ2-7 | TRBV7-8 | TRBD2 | TGTGCCAGCAGCTTAGGTGGGCTAGCGGGGATCTACGAGCAGTACTTC | CASSLGGLAGIYEQYF
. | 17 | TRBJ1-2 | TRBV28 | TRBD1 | TGTGCCAGCAGTTTACGTTGGACAGGGAGGGGCCGATATGGCTACACCTTC | CASSLRWTGRGRYGYTF
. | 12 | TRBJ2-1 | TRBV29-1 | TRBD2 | TGCAGCGTTGTGAGCGGGAGTAATGAGCAGTTCTTC | CSVVSGSNEQFF
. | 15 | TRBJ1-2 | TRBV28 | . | TGTGCCAGCAGTTTACCCCCCGGGAGTATCAATGGCTACACCTTC | CASSLPPGSINGYTF
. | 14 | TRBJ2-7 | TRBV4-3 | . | TGCGCCAGCAGCCAAGGATGGGGCGGGGACGAGCAGTACTTC | CASSQGWGGDEQYF
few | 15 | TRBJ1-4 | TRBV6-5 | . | TGTGCCAGCACCCGGGGGGCTGGGGTGGATGAAAAACTGTTTTTT | CASTRGAGVDEKLFF
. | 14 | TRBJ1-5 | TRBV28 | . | TGTGCCAGCAGTTTGGGCCAGGGTATTCAGCCCCAGCATTTT | CASSLGQGIQPQHF
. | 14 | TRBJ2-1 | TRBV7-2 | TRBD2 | TGTGCCAGCAGCTCCGGGACTAGCGGGAGATGGCAGTTCTTC | CASSSGTSGRWQFF
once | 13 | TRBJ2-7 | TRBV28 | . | TGTGCCAGCAACAGCGGTAGCTCCTACGAGCAGTACTTC | CASNSGSSYEQYF
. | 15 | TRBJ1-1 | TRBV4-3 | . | TGCGCCAGCAGCCAAGAGGCGCGTGGGAGCACTGAAGCTTTCTTT | CASSQEARGSTEAFF
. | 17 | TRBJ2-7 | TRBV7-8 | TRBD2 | TGTGCCAGCAGCCTACTAGCGGGGGCTGGCCCCACCTACGAGCAGTACTTC | CASSLLAGAGPTYEQYF
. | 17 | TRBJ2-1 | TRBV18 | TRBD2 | TGTGCCAGCTCACCACCAATGGGACTAGCGGGAGGTAATGAGCAGTTCTTC | CASSPPMGLAGGNEQFF